These 9 T cell receptor beta chains originate from one sample sequenced in a study of cytomegalovirus exposure and HLA in healthy donors. PCR primers comprised 60 Vbeta and 13 Jbeta primers. Using immunoSEQ multiplex PCR, the repertoire was profiled, and TCRdb retains in-frame clones only, with some absent. The sample shows about 210,000 clones, approximately 79% of them seen only once. The sequencing sample was made of PBMCs. The receptor source for this set is a male donor in good health and CMV-seronegative.

The J gene is TRBJ2-7, the V gene TRBV14, with D tentatively TRBD1 (5 bases). There are 15 residues in the CDR3. Trimming took off 4 bases at V and 6 bases at J, with 19 bases between the two ends. In germline, CDR1 is SGHDN, CDR2 FVKESK. CDR3 in DNA: TGTGCCAGCAGCCGGGCCGGGCAGGGTCGTTTCGAGCAGTACTTC. Amino acids: CASSRAGQGRFEQYF.

The genes are TRBV28 and TRBJ1-2, with a weak D call TRBD1 (5 bases). V lost 6 bases and J lost 8, with 13 bases in between. The CDR3 runs to 12 residues. From germline, CDR1 is MDHEN and CDR2 SYDVKM. Here the CDR3 reads CASSQRREGYTF. The CDR3 bases are TGTGCCAGCAGCCAACGCAGGGAAGGCTACACCTTC.

This clone has just one count. The chain has TRBV5-4 and TRBJ2-7; D might be TRBD2 (5 bases). Germline V gene lookup returns CDR1 SGHNT and CDR2 YYREEE (reference sequence). The CDR3 totals 13 residues. The V end was cut by 5 bases, the J end by 6 bases, with 15 bases between. This chain's CDR3 is CASRLEASREQYF. The CDR3 DNA reads as TGTGCCAGCAGGCTGGAGGCTAGTCGCGAGCAGTACTTC.

The chain uses TRBV6-5 and TRBJ2-5; tentative D call: TRBD2 (7 bases). The ends were cut back, 2 bases at V and 5 bases at J, with 18 bases in the middle. The germline V gene has CDR1 MNHEY and CDR2 SVGAGI. The CDR3 runs to 16 residues. CDR3 region: CASSYNSGGPGETQYF. The CDR3 bases are TGTGCCAGCAGTTACAACTCCGGGGGGCCGGGGGAGACCCAGTACTTC.

This clone was counted once. The CDR3 loop is CATSRGSGTGANQPQHF. DNA for the CDR3: TGTGCCACCAGCAGAGGCTCCGGGACAGGGGCCAATCAGCCCCAGCATTTT. The chain links TRBV15 to TRBJ1-5; 10 nucleotides match TRBD1. From germline, CDR1 is LNHNV and CDR2 YYDKDF (reference sequence). The CDR3 contains 17 residues. After removal of 1 base from V and 3 bases from J, the junction contained 6 bases not matched to a gene.

This rearrangement joins TRBV2 to TRBJ2-7, with no clear D. This CDR3 is built from 13 residues. Germline V gene lookup returns CDR1 SNHLY and CDR2 FYNNEI. Trimming took off 3 bases at V and 4 bases at J, with 10 bases between the two ends. The CDR3 DNA reads as TGTGCCAGCAGTGATGGCAGGATTTACGAGCAGTACTTC. Translated, it gives CASSDGRIYEQYF.

The rearrangement uses TRBV10-3 and TRBJ2-2, with 10 positions matching TRBD2. The CDR3 spans 14 residues. Germline CDR1 and CDR2: ENHRY and SYGVKD. The J segment lost 6 bases and the V segment lost 7 bases, leaving 5 bases of the junction unmatched. CDR3 sequence: CAITALAGAGELFF. CDR3 nucleotides: TGTGCCATCACCGCCCTAGCGGGAGCCGGGGAGCTGTTTTTT.

V is TRBV19 and J is TRBJ2-1; the D gene is possibly TRBD2 (5 bases). V was trimmed by 3 bases and J by 2 bases, leaving 11 bases between them. Germline CDR1 reads LNHDA; CDR2 reads SQIVND (reference sequence). This CDR3 spans 15 amino acids. CDR3 in DNA: TGTGCCAGTAGTATGGCGGGCTACCCCTACAATGAGCAGTTCTTC. Translating it yields CASSMAGYPYNEQFF.

This chain uses TRBV7-9 with TRBJ2-2, with 8 bases matching TRBD1. The CDR3 loop spans 15 amino acids. The germline V gene encodes CDR1 SEHNR and CDR2 FQNEAQ (reference sequence). J was trimmed by 1 base and V by 5 bases; bases with no gene match: 3. The CDR3 coding sequence is TGTGCCAGCAGCGAAGGGACAGGGAACACCGGGGAGCTGTTTTTT. Its protein product is CASSEGTGNTGELFF.